Sequencing of this T cell receptor beta chain was carried out in a study of T cell changes during pregnancy in multiple sclerosis. Profiling relied on immunoSEQ multiplex PCR, and the TCRdb table lists in-frame clones only, not all of them. The sample carries some 59,000 clones, 89% recorded once. The CDR3 covers 15 residues. Germline-derived CDR1 and CDR2 are MNHNS and SASEGT. The junction had 3 bases not matched to a gene; V was cut back by 0 bases and J by 4 bases. V is TRBV6-1 and J is TRBJ1-1; 9 bases are a match to TRBD1. This specimen was peripheral blood, taken in the first trimester of pregnancy. This receptor was identified in a female donor with multiple sclerosis, enrolled in a pregnancy study. As DNA, the CDR3 is TGTGCCAGCAGTGAAGCTAACAGGGGGCGCACTGAAGCTTTCTTT. Translating gives CASSEANRGRTEAFF.